The rows below give T cell receptor beta chains drawn from one sample of a study of CD8 T cells in Susac syndrome. TCRdb reprocessed the immunoSEQ multiplex PCR reads with MiXCR, giving one entry per CDR3 protein. The sample contains about 160,000 distinct CDR3 sequences, approximately 94% of which appear only once. The sequenced sample was CD4+ T cells from PBMCs. These receptors originate from a human donor with multiple sclerosis. Each CDR3 is given without its conserved first and last residue. A D gene is named only where the DNA matches it firmly.

>TRBV27|-|12|TRBJ1-4
ASSPAIGGEKLF
>TRBV5-4|TRBD1|14|TRBJ1-2
ASRTGTGSPNYGYT
>TRBV21-1|-|7|TRBJ1-2
ASSSGYT
>TRBV7-9|-|11|TRBJ1-1
ASSPFGSFEAF
>TRBV7-2|-|12|TRBJ2-4
ASSRLTGSNIQY
>TRBV9|TRBD1|12|TRBJ1-2
ASSTRTGAESYT
>TRBV29-1|-|12|TRBJ2-7
SVVQGPWRDEQY
>TRBV4-2|-|13|TRBJ2-7
ASSQGTGSSYEQY
>TRBV29-1|-|11|TRBJ1-3
SVEGGRLNTIY
>TRBV2|TRBD2|11|TRBJ2-3
ASAGGPPDTQY
>TRBV18|TRBD2|14|TRBJ2-7
ASSPPNLAGQDEQY
>TRBV20-1|-|10|TRBJ1-4
SARQIEEKLF
>TRBV2|-|13|TRBJ2-2
ASRGVGLNTGELF
>TRBV5-1|TRBD2|18|TRBJ2-6
ASSLRLGSRGRSGANVLT
>TRBV9|-|12|TRBJ1-4
ASSVNTANEKLF
>TRBV29-1|TRBD1|11|TRBJ1-3
SATGGSGNTIY
>TRBV12-3/TRBV12-4|TRBD2|13|TRBJ2-7
ASSSSGRARDEQY
>TRBV25-1|-|9|TRBJ2-7
ASSGAYEQY
>TRBV19|-|13|TRBJ2-1
ASSTSWSSYNEQF
>TRBV12-3/TRBV12-4|TRBD1|12|TRBJ2-5
ASRRTGGVETQY
>TRBV20-1|-|9|TRBJ2-1
SGVSYNEQF
>TRBV28|-|13|TRBJ2-2
ASSWNNGGTGELF
>TRBV3-1|TRBD2|13|TRBJ2-5
ASGVAGGPLETQY
>TRBV11-2|-|11|TRBJ1-4
ASSAEGREKLF
>TRBV7-2|-|12|TRBJ2-5
ASSLRTIQETQY
>TRBV12-3/TRBV12-4|TRBD1|13|TRBJ2-7
ASRAGTGGAYEQY
>TRBV6-5|TRBD2|14|TRBJ2-5
ASSYTLTSGQETQY
>TRBV30|-|9|TRBJ1-1
AWSRGRGAF
>TRBV27|-|13|TRBJ2-7
ASSHGTTYGYEQY
>TRBV4-2|TRBD1|13|TRBJ1-2
ASSQGQGDNYGYT
>TRBV29-1|-|10|TRBJ1-1
SVEPRDTEAF
>TRBV9|-|14|TRBJ2-2
ASSLRATGNTGELF
>TRBV27|TRBD2|15|TRBJ2-2
ASSLGLAGARTGELF
>TRBV28|-|9|TRBJ2-1
ASSFRDPQF
>TRBV12-3/TRBV12-4|-|13|TRBJ1-3
ASSLIGAGGNTIY
>TRBV25-1|TRBD2|14|TRBJ2-1
ASSGPSGRPYNEQF
>TRBV29-1|TRBD1|11|TRBJ1-1
SVGGQLNTEAF
>TRBV6-5|-|11|TRBJ2-2
ASSQQATGELF
>TRBV4-3|TRBD2|14|TRBJ2-5
ASSQGLAGHMETQY
>TRBV30|-|12|TRBJ2-3
AWSVQENIDTQY
>TRBV19|-|12|TRBJ2-3
ASSPQGITDTQY
>TRBV18|-|12|TRBJ2-5
ASSPPGRRETQY
>TRBV20-1|-|11|TRBJ1-2
SAKRGTNYGYT
>TRBV5-1|-|11|TRBJ2-1
ASSLRTYNEQF
>TRBV19|-|12|TRBJ2-4
ASSMGGGKNIQY
>TRBV12-3/TRBV12-4|TRBD2|13|TRBJ2-1
ASLVTSGTYNEQF
>TRBV27|TRBD2|14|TRBJ2-7
ASSLLAGRSPYEQY
>TRBV29-1|TRBD1|11|TRBJ1-2
SVLPINRGGYT
>TRBV5-1|TRBD1|11|TRBJ2-1
ASSLEQGLEQF
>TRBV5-1|TRBD2|12|TRBJ2-7
ASSLSGDSYEQY
>TRBV11-3|-|12|TRBJ2-1
ASSSPWGDNEQF
>TRBV6-2/TRBV6-3|-|12|TRBJ2-5
ASSPSGTRETQY
>TRBV5-4|TRBD2|13|TRBJ2-1
ASSWTSGLGGEQF
>TRBV24-1|TRBD1|10|TRBJ2-7
ATSDPGGEQY
>TRBV4-3|-|11|TRBJ2-5
ASSHHNQETQY
>TRBV5-1|-|12|TRBJ2-7
ASSSPTSLYEQY
>TRBV29-1|-|14|TRBJ2-7
SVGRLRGRGAGEQY
>TRBV4-1|-|13|TRBJ2-3
ASSQARDDTDTQY
>TRBV9|-|12|TRBJ1-2
ASSAGAFNYGYT